This TCR beta chain was profiled in a study of CD8 T cells in ankylosing spondylitis. General study results and limits: Blood from ankylosing spondylitis patients appeared to carry a characteristic roughly 8-variant TCR beta motif. Reportedly, disease-linked clones are significantly enriched in ankylosing spondylitis patients' matched synovial fluid. Peripheral blood samples showed relatively rare disease-linked clones, and these clones were CD8+.

Germline V gene data show CDR1 as KGHSH and CDR2 as LQKENI. The length of the CDR3 is 14 residues. V shed 1 base and J shed 5 bases, with 9 bases lying between them. TCRdb passed the 5' RACE reads through MiXCR, listing each CDR3 protein once. This sample carries about 750,000 distinct CDR3 sequences, under 20% of them seen once, and the ten largest clones take around a fifth. With regard to this clonotype: Its antigen is not known.

The chain is built from TRBV18 and TRBJ2-1, with a tentative D call TRBD2 (5 bases). Sequencing was carried out using blood, either unsorted or a sorted T cell fraction (not recorded which). The sequence derives from a male donor with ankylosing spondylitis. This CDR3 is CASSPLAGNNEQFF. Written as DNA, the CDR3 is TGTGCCAGCTCACCACTGGCCGGGAACAATGAGCAGTTCTTC.